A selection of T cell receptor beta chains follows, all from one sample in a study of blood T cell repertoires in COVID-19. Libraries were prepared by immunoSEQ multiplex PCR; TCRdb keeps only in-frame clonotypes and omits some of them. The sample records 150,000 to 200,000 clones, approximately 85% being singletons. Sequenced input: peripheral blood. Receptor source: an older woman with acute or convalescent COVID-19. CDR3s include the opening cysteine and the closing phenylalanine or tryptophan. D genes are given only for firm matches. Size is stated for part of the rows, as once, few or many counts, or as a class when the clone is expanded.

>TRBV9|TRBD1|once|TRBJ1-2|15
TGTGCCAGCAGCCTGACAGGGGGCTCCCCGTATGGCTACACCTTC
CASSLTGGSPYGYTF
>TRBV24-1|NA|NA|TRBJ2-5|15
TGTGCCACCAGTGATCCAATAGCGGACCAAGAGACCCAGTACTTC
CATSDPIADQETQYF
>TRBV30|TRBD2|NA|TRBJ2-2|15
TGTGCCTGGAGTGGCTCTAGCGGGAGAACCGGGGAGCTGTTTTTT
CAWSGSSGRTGELFF
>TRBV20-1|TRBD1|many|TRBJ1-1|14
TGCAGTGCTAGTCGGTCAGGGGGCGGCACTGAAGCTTTCTTT
CSASRSGGGTEAFF
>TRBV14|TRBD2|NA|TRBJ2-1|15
TGTGCCAGCAGCCAAGACCCAGCGGGAGTTGGAGAGCAGTTCTTC
CASSQDPAGVGEQFF
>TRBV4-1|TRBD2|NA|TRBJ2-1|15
TGCGCCAGCAGTCAAACCGGGACTAGCTCCAATGAGCAGTTCTTC
CASSQTGTSSNEQFF
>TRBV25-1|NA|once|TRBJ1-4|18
TGTGCCAGCAGTGAATCTCGAAAAAGGGGGAAGGGTAATGAAAAACTGTTTTTT
CASSESRKRGKGNEKLFF
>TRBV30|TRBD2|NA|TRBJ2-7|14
TGTGCCTGGAGTACTAGCGGGAGCTTCTACGAGCAGTACTTC
CAWSTSGSFYEQYF
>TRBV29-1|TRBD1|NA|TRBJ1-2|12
TGCAGCGTTCCTCACGGACAGGGTGGCTACACCTTC
CSVPHGQGGYTF
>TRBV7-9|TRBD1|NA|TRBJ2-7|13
TGTGCCAGCAGCTTGGACAGGGAAGACGAGCAGTACTTC
CASSLDREDEQYF
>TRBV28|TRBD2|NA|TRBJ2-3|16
TGTGCCAGCAGAAATGGACTAGCGGGGACCACAGATACGCAGTATTTT
CASRNGLAGTTDTQYF
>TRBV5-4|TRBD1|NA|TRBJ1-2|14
TGTGCCAGCAGCACTACCCGGGACAGCTATGGCTACACCTTC
CASSTTRDSYGYTF
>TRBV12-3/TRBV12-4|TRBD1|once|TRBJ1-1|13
TGTGCCAGCAGGCCGGGACAGCTAACTGAAGCTTTCTTT
CASRPGQLTEAFF
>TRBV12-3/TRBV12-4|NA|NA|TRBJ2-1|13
TGTGCCAGCGTCAGAACGGGCTACAATGAGCAGTTCTTC
CASVRTGYNEQFF
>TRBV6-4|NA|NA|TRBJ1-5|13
TGTGCCAGCAGCGCGGACAGAGATCAGCCCCAGCATTTT
CASSADRDQPQHF
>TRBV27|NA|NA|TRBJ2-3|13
TGTGCCAGCAGTCGAGCCGGGAGAGATACGCAGTATTTT
CASSRAGRDTQYF
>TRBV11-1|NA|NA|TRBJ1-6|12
TGTGCCAGCAGCCCAGGGGCTTCACCCCTCCACTTT
CASSPGASPLHF
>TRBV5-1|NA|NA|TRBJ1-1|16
TGCGCCAGCAGCCTGAGAAGGGGGATAGAGGACACTGAAGCTTTCTTT
CASSLRRGIEDTEAFF
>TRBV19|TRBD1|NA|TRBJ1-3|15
TGTGCCAGTCTTTTTACAGGGGCTTCTGGAAACACCATATATTTT
CASLFTGASGNTIYF
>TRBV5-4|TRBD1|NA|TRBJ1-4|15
TGTGCCAGCAGTCCCAGGACAGGATCAAGAGAAAAACTGTTTTTT
CASSPRTGSREKLFF
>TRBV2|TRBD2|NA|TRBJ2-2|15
TGTGCCAGCAAGGGACTAGCGGGAGGTACCGGGGAGCTGTTTTTT
CASKGLAGGTGELFF
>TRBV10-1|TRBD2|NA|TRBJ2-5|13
TGCGCCAGCAGCGGACTAGCGGGAGGGGAGCAGTACTTC
CASSGLAGGEQYF